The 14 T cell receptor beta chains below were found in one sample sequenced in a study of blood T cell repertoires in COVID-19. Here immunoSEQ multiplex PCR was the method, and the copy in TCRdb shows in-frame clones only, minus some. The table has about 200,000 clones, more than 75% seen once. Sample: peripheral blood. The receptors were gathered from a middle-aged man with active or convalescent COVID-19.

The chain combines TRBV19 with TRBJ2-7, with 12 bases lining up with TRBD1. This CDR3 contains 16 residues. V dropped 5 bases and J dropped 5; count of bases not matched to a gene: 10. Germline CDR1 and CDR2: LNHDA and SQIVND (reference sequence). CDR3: CASSVMTGTGGNEQYF. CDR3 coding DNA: TGTGCCAGTAGTGTAATGACCGGGACAGGGGGCAACGAGCAGTACTTC.

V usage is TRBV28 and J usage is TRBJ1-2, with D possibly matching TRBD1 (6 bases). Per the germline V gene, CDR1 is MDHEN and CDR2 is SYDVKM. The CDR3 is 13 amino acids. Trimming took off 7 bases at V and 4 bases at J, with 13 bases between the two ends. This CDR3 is CASTSQGGYGYTF. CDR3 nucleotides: TGTGCCAGCACCTCACAAGGGGGCTATGGCTACACCTTC.

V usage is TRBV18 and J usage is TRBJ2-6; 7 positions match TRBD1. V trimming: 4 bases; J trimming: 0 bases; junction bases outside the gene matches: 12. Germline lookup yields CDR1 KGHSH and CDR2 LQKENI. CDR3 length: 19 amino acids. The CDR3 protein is CASSLAPTGPSSGANVLTF. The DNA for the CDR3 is TGTGCCAGCTCACTGGCTCCGACAGGGCCTAGCTCTGGGGCCAACGTCCTGACTTTC.

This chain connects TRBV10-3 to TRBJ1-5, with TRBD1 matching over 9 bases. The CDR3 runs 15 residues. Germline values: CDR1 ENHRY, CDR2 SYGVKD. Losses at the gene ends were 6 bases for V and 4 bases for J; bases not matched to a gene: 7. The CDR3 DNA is TGTGCCATCAGCCCAGGACAGGGGCAAAATCAGCCCCAGCATTTT. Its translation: CAISPGQGQNQPQHF.

CDR3 amino acids: CASSQTGGDGNTIYF. For the CDR3, the DNA is TGTGCCAGCAGCCAGACAGGGGGCGATGGAAACACCATATATTTT. The rearrangement links TRBV5-5 to TRBJ1-3; 10 nucleotides match TRBD1. Trimming took 4 bases from V and 3 from J; bases not matched to a gene: 4. This CDR3 spans 15 amino acids. Germline V gene data show CDR1 as SGHKS and CDR2 as YYEKEE (reference sequence). Full variable domain (outside the CDR3, taken from reference TRBV5-5 and TRBJ1-3): DAGVTQSPTHLIKTRGQQVTLRCSPISGHKSVSWYQQVLGQGPQFIFQYYEKEERGRGNFPDRFSARQFPNYSSELNVNALLLGDSALYLCASSQTGGDGNTIYFGEGSWLTVV.

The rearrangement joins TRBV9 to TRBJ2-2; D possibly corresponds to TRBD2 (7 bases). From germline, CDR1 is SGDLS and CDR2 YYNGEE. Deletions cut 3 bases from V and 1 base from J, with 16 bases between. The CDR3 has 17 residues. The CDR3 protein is CASSDPRGALNTGELFF. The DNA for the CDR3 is TGTGCCAGCAGCGACCCTCGGGGGGCGCTGAACACCGGGGAGCTGTTTTTT.

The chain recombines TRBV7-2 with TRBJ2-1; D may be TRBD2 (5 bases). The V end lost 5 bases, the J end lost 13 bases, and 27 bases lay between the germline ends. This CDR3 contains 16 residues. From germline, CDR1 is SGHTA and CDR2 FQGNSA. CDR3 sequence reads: CASSREGATLVGGQFF. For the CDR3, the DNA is TGTGCCAGCAGCCGGGAAGGAGCCACCCTAGTCGGAGGCCAGTTCTTC.

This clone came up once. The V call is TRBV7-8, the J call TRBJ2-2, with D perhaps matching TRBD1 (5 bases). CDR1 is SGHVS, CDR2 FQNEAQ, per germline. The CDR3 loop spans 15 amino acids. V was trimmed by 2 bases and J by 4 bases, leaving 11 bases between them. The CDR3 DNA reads TGTGCCAGCAGCTTAATTCAGGGAAGCACCGGGGAGCTGTTTTTT. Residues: CASSLIQGSTGELFF.

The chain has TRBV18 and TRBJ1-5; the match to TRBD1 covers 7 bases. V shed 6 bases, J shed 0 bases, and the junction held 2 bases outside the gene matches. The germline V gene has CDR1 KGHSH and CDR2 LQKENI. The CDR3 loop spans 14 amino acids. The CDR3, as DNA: TGTGCCAGCTCCGGGGACAGTAGCAATCAGCCCCAGCATTTT. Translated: CASSGDSSNQPQHF.

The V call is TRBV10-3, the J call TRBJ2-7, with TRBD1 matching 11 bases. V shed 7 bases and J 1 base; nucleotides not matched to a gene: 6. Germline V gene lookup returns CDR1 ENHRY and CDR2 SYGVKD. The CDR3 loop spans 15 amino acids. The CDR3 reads CAINSGDRGSYEQYF. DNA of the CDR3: TGTGCCATCAACTCGGGGGACAGGGGGTCCTACGAGCAGTACTTC.

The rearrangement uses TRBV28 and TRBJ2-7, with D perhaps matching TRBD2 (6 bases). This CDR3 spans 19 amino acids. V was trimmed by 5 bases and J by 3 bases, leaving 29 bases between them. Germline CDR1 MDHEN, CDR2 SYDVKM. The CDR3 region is CASSIQNLISGGVVYEQYF. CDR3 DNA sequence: TGTGCCAGCAGTATCCAAAACCTTATCTCCGGGGGTGTTGTCTACGAGCAGTACTTC.

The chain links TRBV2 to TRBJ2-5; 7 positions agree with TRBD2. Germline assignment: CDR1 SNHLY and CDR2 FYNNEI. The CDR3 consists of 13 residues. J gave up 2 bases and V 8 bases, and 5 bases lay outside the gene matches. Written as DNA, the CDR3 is TGTGCCAGCCATTTTAGCGGGCAAGAGACCCAGTACTTC. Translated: CASHFSGQETQYF.

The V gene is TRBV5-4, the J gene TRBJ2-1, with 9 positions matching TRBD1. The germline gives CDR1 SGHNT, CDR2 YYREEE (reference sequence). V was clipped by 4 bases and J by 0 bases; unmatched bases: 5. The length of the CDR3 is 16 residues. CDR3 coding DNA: TGTGCCAGCAGCATGGGGACAGGGAGCTCCTACAATGAGCAGTTCTTC. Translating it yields CASSMGTGSSYNEQFF.

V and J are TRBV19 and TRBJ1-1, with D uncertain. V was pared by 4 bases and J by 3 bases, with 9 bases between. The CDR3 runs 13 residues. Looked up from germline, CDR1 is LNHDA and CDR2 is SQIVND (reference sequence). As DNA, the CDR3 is TGTGCCAGTAGTAGTGACGGAGACACTGAAGCTTTCTTT. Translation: CASSSDGDTEAFF.